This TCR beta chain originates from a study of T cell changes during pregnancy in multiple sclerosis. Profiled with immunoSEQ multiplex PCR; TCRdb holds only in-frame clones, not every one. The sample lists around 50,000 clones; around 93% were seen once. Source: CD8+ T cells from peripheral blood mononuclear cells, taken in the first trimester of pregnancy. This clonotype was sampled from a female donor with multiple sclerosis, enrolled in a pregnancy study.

The CDR3: CASSWTGNTGELFF. DNA of the CDR3: TGCGCCAGCAGCTGGACAGGGAACACCGGGGAGCTGTTTTTT. J is TRBJ2-2 and V is TRBV5-1; 7 bases match TRBD1. The V gene end was trimmed by 3 bases and the J gene end by 1 base; junction bases not matched to a gene: 0. Germline CDR1 and CDR2: SGHRS and YFSETQ. CDR3 size: 14 residues. Drawing the rest from reference TRBV5-1 and TRBJ2-2, the complete variable domain is KAGVTQTPRYLIKTRGQQVTLSCSPISGHRSVSWYQQTPGQGLQFLFEYFSETQRNKGNFPGRFSGRQFSNSRSEMNVSTLELGDSALYLCASSWTGNTGELFFGEGSRLTVL.